The sequence of this TCR beta chain was determined in a study of T cells in Graves' hyperthyroidism and ophthalmopathy. Amplification of TCR beta CDR3 regions used RNA as the template. HTBI primers drove first-round RT-PCR of the TCR CDR3. TCRdb reanalysed the multiplex PCR reads using MiXCR and keeps one entry per CDR3 protein. The sample gives roughly 650,000 distinct CDR3 sequences, approximately 16% of which show up once; 2.5% to 4% is in the top ten. Findings of the study overall: Also found in blood were most expanded thyroid clonotypes above 0.001. It was a median around 6 months before onset that the model predicted ophthalmopathy.

CDR1 KGHSH and CDR2 LQKENI come from the germline V gene. V shed 3 bases and J shed 8 bases, with 16 bases lying between them. The CDR3 has 14 residues. Investigators excluded patients with uncontrolled infection, other autoimmune disease, pregnancy or lactation. Diagnosis relied on clinical symptoms, serum thyroxine and TRAb, thyroid ultrasound and orbital computed tomography. In this sample, this clonotype turned up a few times. The antigen remains unidentified. Sequencing was done on a sample of blood. V is TRBV18 and J is TRBJ1-2; D possibly corresponds to TRBD1 (5 bases). The source of this sequence is a woman between 35 and 50 years old with Graves' ophthalmopathy. The CDR3 DNA reads TGTGCCAGCTCACCCCCGGAGGCAGGGAGAGGCTACACCTTC. Translated, it gives CASSPPEAGRGYTF.